This TCR beta chain was recovered during a study of Ad26.COV2.S vaccination and SARS-CoV-2 variants. In the study overall: Intramuscular Ad26.COV2.S doses were given once or twice, 56 days apart.

V lost 3 bases to trimming and J lost 4 bases; unmatched junction nucleotides: 2. CDR3 length: 14 residues. Germline V CDR1 and CDR2: LNHNV, YYDKDF (reference sequence). Indicated treatment: 19 received Ad26.COV2.S at low or high dose, single or two shots; 5 received placebo; per-sample allocation not given. Vaccine and placebo recipients were sampled on day 63 after the first injection. Using immunoSEQ multiplex PCR, the repertoire was profiled, and TCRdb retains in-frame clones only, with some absent. The sample consists of some 420,000 clones, approximately 87% of them appearing once. The chain links TRBV15 to TRBJ1-5; 8 positions match TRBD1. The clonotype originates from a person between 18 and 65 years old who received the Ad26.COV2.S COVID-19 vaccine or a placebo. The sequenced sample was peripheral blood, obtained in a trial of Ad26.COV2.S vaccine versus placebo. CDR3 sequence reads: CATSRGTGNQPQHF. The CDR3 coding sequence is TGTGCCACCAGCAGGGGGACAGGAAATCAGCCCCAGCATTTT.